The sequence of this T cell receptor (beta chain) was determined in a study of blood T cell repertoires in COVID-19 (dated by TCRdb to 2018 to 2021). For the study in its entirety: Collaborator samples came from the United States, Italy and Spain and covered acute and convalescent phases of COVID-19. Nearly every sample came with metadata listing a de-identified subject ID, COVID-19 status, age in years and sex. The dataset comprised deeply sampled blood TCRbeta repertoires from subjects exposed to, actively infected with, or recovered from COVID-19. HLA class I and class II types, where available, came from metadata supplied by the sample provider rather than from assay-based typing. The repertoires were released in a freely available public database intended as a resource for research on the immune response to SARS-CoV-2. The samples were drawn from the first 160 participants of the ongoing ImmuneRACE study and from some 1,300 subjects provided by 6 global collaborators. The prospective study material was composed of cDNA or gDNA derived from T cells, B-cell-depleted T cells, or PBMCs.

The collaborating institutions used their own protocols to collect whole blood in K2EDTA tubes. Collaborator samples were shipped for TCRbeta analysis as frozen whole blood, isolated PBMCs, or DNA extracted from either sample type. Remarks on this clone: The antigen this receptor binds is unknown. Base-call qualities are not available, and no considerably larger clone is one nucleotide away.

Summary of the overall study and its limitations: Clinical and demographic metadata were provided uncurated, with the amount varying by source and participant.

The immunoSEQ Assay, a bias-controlled multiplex PCR, was used to amplify TCRbeta CDR3 regions from genomic DNA. In the original analysis: The number of nucleated cells in each sample was estimated from the amplification of reference gene primers within the assay. To quantify the absolute abundance of each unique TCRbeta CDR3 rearrangement, sequence reads were collapsed and filtered. Productive Simpson clonality was computed per sample as the square root of Simpson's diversity index over productive rearrangements. Sourced from immuneACCESS, this table was stored by TCRdb with only in-frame sequences that have V and J called. A share of the clones is absent; for the studies checked, an unresolved V gene accounts for under half, and the remainder has no known explanation. V and J calls and clone size are those listed in that table; D and trimming were worked out from the DNA. Counted in this sample were approximately 69,000 clones; around four fifths of them appeared once. The ten largest clonotypes hold 15% to 20% of the sample.

This TCR was recovered from a woman aged 80 or over with acute or convalescent COVID-19. Sample: peripheral blood.

The CDR3 loop reads CATSDTDRVKGDTQYF. The base sequence is TGTGCCACCAGTGATACGGACAGGGTGAAGGGAGATACGCAGTATTTT. Recombination joined TRBV24-1 with TRBJ2-3; 8 central nucleotides agree with TRBD1. The CDR3 runs 16 amino acids, cysteine and phenylalanine included. The only DNA kept is the CDR3, 48 bases in frame from the first base. The germline V gene specifies KGHDR as CDR1 and SFDVKD as CDR2. For this chain, trimming is 3 bases at the V end and 5 bases at the J end, and the number of junction bases without a gene match is 9.